A single sample gave rise to the 31 T cell receptor beta chains below, sequenced in a study of vaccination and CD4 T cells after COVID-19. No antigen is known for these receptors. Indicated treatment: approximately 9-day PBMC culture with coronavirus spike peptide pools or control peptides (ViraFEST assay). Sequence data for DNA of cultured CD4+ T cells were generated by the Oncomine TCR Beta short-read assay. TCRdb called the PCR reads again in MiXCR, with one record for every CDR3 protein. This sample has approximately 12,000 distinct CDR3 sequences, with about 50% found just once. Material for sequencing was CD4+ T cells from blood, cultured in vitro. These receptor sequences come from a human donor who had recovered from COVID-19.

This clonotype was counted between two and nine times. This chain connects TRBV19 to TRBJ2-7, with 11 bases that match TRBD2. The CDR3 is made up of 15 amino acids. Germline assignment: CDR1 LNHDA and CDR2 SQIVND (reference sequence). V was clipped by 5 bases and J by 1 base; unmatched bases: 4. As DNA, the CDR3 is TGTGCCAGTAGTCGAACTAGCGGGAGTTCCTACGAGCAGTACTTC. As protein: CASSRTSGSSYEQYF.

The chain links TRBV5-5 to TRBJ1-1, with 8 positions matching TRBD1. The CDR3 contains 13 residues. CDR1 and CDR2 from the germline V gene are SGHKS and YYEKEE (reference sequence). The ends lost 4 bases at V and 7 bases at J; junction bases unmatched: 6. CDR3: CASSPDRGSEAFF. CDR3 coding DNA: TGTGCCAGCAGCCCTGACAGGGGCAGTGAAGCTTTCTTT.

This clonotype was seen only a few times. This chain links TRBV10-3 with TRBJ2-5; maybe TRBD2 (5 bases). V lost 0 bases to trimming and J lost 3 bases, with 14 bases between them. The CDR3 loop spans 16 amino acids. In germline, CDR1 is ENHRY, CDR2 SYGVKD. Here the CDR3 reads CAISESTPSGEETQYF. The DNA for the CDR3 is TGTGCCATCAGTGAGTCGACTCCCAGCGGAGAAGAGACCCAGTACTTC.

The chain employs TRBV19 and TRBJ2-7; TRBD2 is a possible D gene (6 bases). The ends were cut back, 5 bases at V and 3 bases at J, with 14 bases in the middle. CDR1 and CDR2 (germline): LNHDA, SQIVND (reference sequence). This CDR3 is built from 14 residues. CDR3 sequence reads: CASSGRDSGYEQYF. The CDR3 DNA reads as TGTGCCAGTAGTGGGCGGGACTCCGGCTACGAGCAGTACTTC.

The gene calls are TRBV20-1 and TRBJ2-1, with D possibly being TRBD2 (7 bases). The CDR3 sequence is 17 residues long. Germline V gene sequence: CDR1 DFQATT, CDR2 SNEGSKA (reference sequence). V was clipped by 5 bases and J by 5 bases, with 25 bases between them. As DNA, the CDR3 is TGCAGTGCTTTCGGGGGAGGGGGATATCGGATACACAATGAGCAGTTCTTC. Its protein is CSAFGGGGYRIHNEQFF.

The chain couples TRBV20-1 to TRBJ1-3, with TRBD1 matching 7 bases. The CDR3 is made up of 11 amino acids. Germline loops: CDR1 DFQATT, CDR2 SNEGSKA (reference sequence). Unmatched junction bases numbered 8, after V lost 6 bases and J lost 12 bases. The CDR3 spells CSARQGNDIYF. CDR3 bases: TGCAGTGCCCGACAGGGTAACGACATATATTTT.

This clonotype came up a few times. V and J are TRBV7-2 and TRBJ1-2; 9 nucleotides align to TRBD1. V dropped 4 bases and J dropped 3; count of bases not matched to a gene: 3. CDR1 is SGHTA and CDR2 is FQGNSA in the germline V gene. The CDR3 length is 14 residues. CDR3 loop: CASSSGQGDYGYTF. The CDR3 nucleotides are TGTGCCAGCAGCTCGGGACAGGGTGACTATGGCTACACCTTC.

The chain employs TRBV20-1 and TRBJ2-7; D is possibly TRBD1 (6 bases). The CDR3 runs to 12 residues. V was pared by 3 bases and J by 4 bases, with 10 bases between. The germline gives CDR1 DFQATT, CDR2 SNEGSKA (reference sequence). The CDR3 DNA reads as TGCAGTGCTAGTGGGCAGGGGTACGAGCAGTACTTC. Amino acid sequence: CSASGQGYEQYF.

The chain couples TRBV19 to TRBJ1-2; 8 positions match TRBD1. CDR1 is LNHDA, CDR2 SQIVND, per germline (reference sequence). J gave up 3 bases and V 10 bases, and 10 bases lay outside the gene matches. The CDR3 sequence is 14 residues long. CDR3 loop: CATTRQGWDYGYTF. DNA for the CDR3: TGTGCCACCACTCGACAGGGGTGGGACTATGGCTACACCTTC.

The rearrangement joins TRBV12-3 or TRBV12-4 to TRBJ1-5; D unclear. V was clipped by 1 base and J by 1 base, with 11 bases between them. CDR3 length: 16 residues. The chain's CDR3 is CASSLGGGRSNQPQHF. The CDR3 region has the DNA TGTGCCAGCAGTTTAGGAGGTGGAAGGAGCAATCAGCCCCAGCATTTT.

V gene TRBV24-1 combines with J gene TRBJ1-1, with D unresolved. The CDR3 sequence is 13 residues long. Trimming pared 3 bases from V and 10 bases from J, leaving 14 bases between. Germline loops: CDR1 KGHDR, CDR2 SFDVKD. Here the CDR3 DNA reads TGTGCCACCAGTGATCCGGTTTGGGGTGTAGCTTTCTTT. As protein: CATSDPVWGVAFF.

A few counts support this clonotype. The chain has TRBV24-1 and TRBJ2-5, with 13 bases identical to TRBD2. Germline V gene sequence: CDR1 KGHDR, CDR2 SFDVKD. V was clipped by 4 bases and J by 5 bases; unmatched bases: 15. CDR3 length: 19 residues. In DNA, the CDR3 is TGTGCCACCAGTGACCCTGGACTAGCGGGAGAGGGGGGGGTCGAGACCCAGTACTTC. Translated, it gives CATSDPGLAGEGGVETQYF.

This clonotype has a handful of counts. The chain carries TRBV20-1 and TRBJ1-6; D remains unclear. Per the germline V gene, CDR1 is DFQATT and CDR2 is SNEGSKA (reference sequence). The ends were cut back, 0 bases at V and 7 bases at J, with 10 bases in the middle. The CDR3 totals 14 residues. CDR3 coding DNA: TGCAGTGCTAGAGATCAAGGTGGCAATTCACCCCTCCACTTT. Translating gives CSARDQGGNSPLHF.

The chain recombines TRBV10-3 with TRBJ2-1; D is uncertain. The CDR3 extends over 15 amino acids. Germline V lookup: CDR1 ENHRY, CDR2 SYGVKD. Trimming cost V 4 bases and J 6 bases, with 16 bases left between them. CDR3 in amino acids: CAISGQDNTGNEQFF. In DNA, the CDR3 is TGTGCCATCAGTGGTCAAGATAATACGGGCAATGAGCAGTTCTTC.

The genes are TRBV19 and TRBJ1-6; 12 bases match TRBD1. J gave up 6 bases and V 5 bases, and 8 bases lay outside the gene matches. Looked up from germline, CDR1 is LNHDA and CDR2 is SQIVND (reference sequence). CDR3 length: 17 residues. CDR3 sequence reads: CASSHPGTGGFNSPLHF. CDR3 nucleotide sequence: TGTGCCAGTAGTCATCCCGGGACAGGGGGCTTTAATTCACCCCTCCACTTT.

This clonotype appeared a few times. The chain links TRBV20-1 to TRBJ1-2, with D tentatively TRBD1 (5 bases). The CDR3 sequence is 14 residues long. CDR1 is DFQATT, CDR2 SNEGSKA, per germline (reference sequence). The V gene lost 3 bases and the J gene lost 2 bases, with 13 bases spanning the gap. CDR3 sequence: CSARAGRRNYGYTF. The CDR3 coding sequence is TGCAGTGCTAGGGCGGGACGTCGGAACTATGGCTACACCTTC.

The CDR3 protein is CASSLGVAYEQYF. In DNA, the CDR3 is TGTGCCAGCAGCTTAGGAGTAGCCTACGAGCAGTACTTC. J is TRBJ2-7 and V is TRBV11-2; no clear D gene. In germline, CDR1 is SGHAT, CDR2 FQNNGV. V was trimmed by 1 base and J by 2 bases, leaving 6 bases between them. This CDR3 has 13 amino acids.

The chain combines TRBV9 with TRBJ1-2; 9 positions agree with TRBD1. Trimming cost V 4 bases and J 1 base; bases outside gene matches: 5. The CDR3 is 15 residues long. CDR1 is SGDLS, CDR2 YYNGEE, per germline. CDR3 sequence (DNA): TGTGCCAGCAGCCCGGAGACAGGGGGTAACTATGGCTACACCTTC. The encoded protein is CASSPETGGNYGYTF.

The V call is TRBV19, the J call TRBJ2-7, with D unclear. From germline, CDR1 is LNHDA and CDR2 SQIVND (reference sequence). Trimming left V 6 bases short and J 1 base short, with 13 bases between. This CDR3 has 14 residues. The CDR3 sequence is CASRHTSKSYEQYF. The CDR3 nucleotides are TGTGCCAGTAGACATACGTCGAAGTCCTACGAGCAGTACTTC.

In its sample, this clonotype was seen a few times. The J gene is TRBJ1-5, the V gene TRBV20-1, with 8 nucleotides matching TRBD1. CDR1 is DFQATT, CDR2 SNEGSKA, per germline (reference sequence). V was pared by 3 bases and J by 7 bases, with 14 bases of the junction left unmatched. The CDR3 loop spans 16 amino acids. The CDR3 coding sequence is TGCAGTGCTAGCAAAACATCAGGGGGCGCAGAGCAGCCCCAGCATTTT. It codes for CSASKTSGGAEQPQHF.

This clonotype has just a few counts. The V and J genes are TRBV10-1 and TRBJ1-6, with D possibly matching TRBD1 (5 bases). CDR3 length: 17 amino acids. Trimming shortened V by 8 bases and J by 0 bases, and 17 bases separated the two germline ends. Germline CDR1 and CDR2: WNHNN and SYGVQD (reference sequence). The CDR3 bases are TGCGCCAGCCATTACGGGGCCCTCGGCTCCTATAATTCACCCCTCCACTTT. Amino acids: CASHYGALGSYNSPLHF.

The chain recombines TRBV19 with TRBJ1-6; D gene unclear. The CDR3 has 18 amino acids. CDR1 and CDR2 (germline): LNHDA, SQIVND (reference sequence). V was clipped by 3 bases and J by 8 bases, with 23 bases between them. The CDR3: CASSIRVNVEGTDSPLHF. CDR3 coding DNA: TGTGCCAGTAGTATTCGGGTTAACGTGGAGGGAACTGATTCACCCCTCCACTTT.

The chain carries TRBV15 and TRBJ2-5; tentative D call: TRBD2 (5 bases). V dropped 0 bases and J dropped 9 bases, with 14 bases sitting between them. Germline V gives CDR1 LNHNV, CDR2 YYDKDF (reference sequence). There are 14 residues in the CDR3. DNA of the CDR3: TGTGCCACCAGCAGAGATACAGTCCGGGATCCCCAGTACTTC. This translates into CATSRDTVRDPQYF.

V and J are TRBV2 and TRBJ1-2; possibly TRBD1 for D (6 bases). The CDR3 is 14 residues long. Trimming stripped 5 bases from V and 1 base from J, with 11 bases between. The germline V gene has CDR1 SNHLY and CDR2 FYNNEI. CDR3 in amino acids: CASSSDRFNYGYTF. The CDR3 coding sequence is TGTGCCAGCAGTTCAGACAGGTTTAACTATGGCTACACCTTC.

This clonotype was counted only a few times. This chain links TRBV20-1 with TRBJ1-6, with a tentative D call TRBD1 (5 bases). Trimming shortened V by 7 bases and J by 9 bases, and 28 bases separated the two germline ends. The CDR3 has 17 amino acids. The germline gives CDR1 DFQATT, CDR2 SNEGSKA (reference sequence). The CDR3 nucleotides read TGCAGTGGGCAGGCAGTTAGAGAAGGGATAAGGGGTTCACCCCTCCACTTT. The encoded protein is CSGQAVREGIRGSPLHF.

V usage is TRBV28 and J usage is TRBJ1-5, with D perhaps matching TRBD1 (6 bases). The CDR3 consists of 14 residues. Looked up from germline, CDR1 is MDHEN and CDR2 is SYDVKM. Trimming removed 6 bases from V and 6 bases from J, with 15 bases in between. CDR3 in amino acids: CASRAGELAQPQHF. CDR3 in DNA: TGTGCCAGCAGAGCAGGGGAATTGGCTCAGCCCCAGCATTTT.

The chain is built from TRBV27 and TRBJ2-7; TRBD2 might be the D (5 bases). Trimming took off 5 bases at V and 3 bases at J, with 11 bases between the two ends. The CDR3 has 13 amino acids. Germline values: CDR1 MNHEY, CDR2 SMNVEV (reference sequence). Here the CDR3 DNA reads TGTGCCAGCAGTACCCTGGGGAGCTACGAGCAGTACTTC. It yields the protein CASSTLGSYEQYF.

This clonotype was seen a few times. The chain uses TRBV19 and TRBJ1-5, with D perhaps TRBD1 (5 bases). The germline V gene encodes CDR1 LNHDA and CDR2 SQIVND (reference sequence). Trimming removed 8 bases at V and 0 bases at J, with 11 bases between. The CDR3 loop spans 14 amino acids. The CDR3, as DNA: TGTGCCAGTGGTAGGGGATATAGCAATCAGCCCCAGCATTTT. Its translation: CASGRGYSNQPQHF.

The rearrangement joins TRBV20-1 to TRBJ2-7, with 9 bases matching TRBD2. CDR3 length: 15 amino acids. The junction had 4 bases not matched to a gene; V was cut back by 0 bases and J by 1 base. CDR1 and CDR2 from the germline V gene are DFQATT and SNEGSKA (reference sequence). The CDR3 sequence: CSARDQGLASYEQYF. CDR3 in DNA: TGCAGTGCTAGAGATCAGGGACTAGCTTCCTACGAGCAGTACTTC.

The chain is built from TRBV6-2 or TRBV6-3 and TRBJ1-1, with D tentatively TRBD1 (5 bases). V was trimmed by 6 bases and J by 4 bases, leaving 12 bases between them. The germline gives CDR1 MNHEY, CDR2 SVGEGT. This CDR3 spans 13 amino acids. CDR3 sequence (DNA): TGTGCCAGCAGGAACGGCGGGGCCACTGAAGCTTTCTTT. This gives the protein CASRNGGATEAFF.

This chain links TRBV7-2 with TRBJ2-5; the match to TRBD2 covers 8 bases. CDR3 size: 15 residues. The V gene's germline CDR1 is SGHTA and CDR2 FQGNSA. Trimming removed 4 bases from V and 4 bases from J; junction bases left unmatched: 8. The CDR3 protein is CASSSPGTRGETQYF. The CDR3 nucleotides read TGTGCCAGCAGCTCCCCTGGGACTAGGGGAGAGACCCAGTACTTC.